The present entry profiles one T cell receptor (beta chain) with its context. The cohort comprised adults aged roughly 18 to 95 years residing in under 30 US areas. This specimen comes from a study of blood T cell repertoires in COVID-19. Across the whole study: The United States, Italy and Spain were the sources of the acute and convalescent COVID-19 samples.

As processed by the authors: Amplifying reference gene primers gave estimates of nucleated cell counts. Sequenced by immunoSEQ multiplex PCR; TCRdb stores in-frame clones only, minus some. That table supplies the V and J calls and clone size; D and trimming were determined from the DNA. The table shows 400,000 or so clones, with about nine tenths occurring only once. Trimming cost V 0 bases and J 4 bases, with 15 bases left between them. The CDR3 has 17 amino acids. Germline CDR1 is SGHDN and CDR2 is FVKESK. This chain connects TRBV14 to TRBJ2-2; D may be TRBD1 (6 bases). Sequencing used PBMCs or T cells enriched from blood (not recorded which). The TCR was taken from a man younger than 30 who had recovered from COVID-19. In DNA form, the CDR3 reads TGTGCCAGCAGCCAAGAAATCAGGGGTAAATGCACCGGGGAGCTGTTTTTT. Protein: CASSQEIRGKCTGELFF.